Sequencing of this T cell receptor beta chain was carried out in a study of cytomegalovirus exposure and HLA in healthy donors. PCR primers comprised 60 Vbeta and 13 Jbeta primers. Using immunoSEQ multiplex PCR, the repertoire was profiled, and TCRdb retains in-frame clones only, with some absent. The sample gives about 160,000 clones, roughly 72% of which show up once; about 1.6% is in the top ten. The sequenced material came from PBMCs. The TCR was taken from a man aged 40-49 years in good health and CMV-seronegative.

The CDR3 region is CASSLEDTYTEAFF. CDR3 DNA sequence: TGCGCCAGCAGCTTGGAAGACACCTACACTGAAGCTTTCTTT. V gene TRBV5-1 combines with J gene TRBJ1-1; D remains ambiguous. V gave up 0 bases and J gave up 3 bases, with 9 bases separating them. Germline CDR1 SGHRS, CDR2 YFSETQ. CDR3 length: 14 residues.